Listed below are T cell receptor beta chains from one sample, sequenced in a study of cytomegalovirus exposure and HLA in healthy donors. Some clones are missing from TCRdb's copy, which holds only in-frame ones; the method was immunoSEQ multiplex PCR. The sample yields approximately 300,000 clones, 75% to 90% seen once. The source material was PBMCs. The source of these receptors is a woman under 30 in good health and CMV-seronegative. The CDR3 runs from the conserved cysteine through the conserved F or W. The order of the fields is CDR3 length, V gene, D gene, J gene, clone size, CDR3 protein, CDR3 DNA. The D gene is left open where the match is weak. Rows may omit the clone size; those that give it use once, few, many or a size class.

14	TRBV11-3	TRBD1	TRBJ2-1	few	CASSSGQAGNEQFF	TGTGCCAGCAGCTCCGGACAGGCTGGCAATGAGCAGTTCTTC
13	TRBV27	.	TRBJ1-2	.	CASSLGGNYGYTF	TGTGCCAGCAGTTTAGGAGGGAACTATGGCTACACCTTC
17	TRBV5-6	.	TRBJ1-2	.	CASSQGSLRSPNYGYTF	TGTGCCAGCAGCCAGGGAAGCCTAAGGTCGCCTAACTATGGCTACACCTTC
14	TRBV28	.	TRBJ2-5	.	CASSSGGNQETQYF	TGTGCCAGCAGTTCCGGGGGAAACCAAGAGACCCAGTACTTC
14	TRBV2	.	TRBJ2-1	.	CATLTPERYNEQFF	TGTGCCACACTAACACCCGAGCGGTACAATGAGCAGTTCTTC
15	TRBV6-5	.	TRBJ2-7	.	CASSYSRNSVYEQYF	TGTGCCAGCAGTTACTCCAGGAACTCGGTCTACGAGCAGTACTTC
15	TRBV5-8	TRBD1	TRBJ1-1	.	CASRKAYRGNTEAFF	TGTGCCAGCAGAAAAGCCTACAGGGGGAACACTGAAGCTTTCTTT
16	TRBV13	.	TRBJ1-2	.	CASSLGRFVSSNGYTF	TGTGCCAGCAGCTTGGGCAGGTTCGTGTCCTCGAATGGCTACACCTTC
13	TRBV6-1	TRBD1	TRBJ1-4	.	CASSRQGNEKLFF	TGTGCCAGCAGTAGACAGGGTAATGAAAAACTGTTTTTT
18	TRBV9	TRBD2	TRBJ2-3	.	CASSPRVVRGRNTDTQYF	TGTGCCAGCAGCCCCCGGGTCGTCCGCGGGAGAAACACAGATACGCAGTATTTT